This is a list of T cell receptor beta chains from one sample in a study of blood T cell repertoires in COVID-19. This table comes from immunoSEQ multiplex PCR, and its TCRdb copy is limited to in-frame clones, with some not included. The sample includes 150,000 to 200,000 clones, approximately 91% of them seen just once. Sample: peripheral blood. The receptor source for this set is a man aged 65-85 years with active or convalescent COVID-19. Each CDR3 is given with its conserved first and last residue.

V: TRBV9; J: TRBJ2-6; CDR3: CASTSGTGISGANVLTF
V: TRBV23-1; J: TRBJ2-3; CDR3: CASSQFKDTQYF
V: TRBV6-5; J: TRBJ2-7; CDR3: CASSPGVLPGSEQYF
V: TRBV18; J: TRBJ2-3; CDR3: CASSPRGATSTDTQYF
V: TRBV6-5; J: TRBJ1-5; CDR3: CASSKTQGSNQPQHF
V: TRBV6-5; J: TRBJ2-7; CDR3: CASSFSGSEQYF
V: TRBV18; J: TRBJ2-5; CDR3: CASSPLGGQETQYF
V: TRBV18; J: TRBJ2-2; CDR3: CASSPGLAGLTGELFF
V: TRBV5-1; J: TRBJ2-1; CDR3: CASTKEGTNSYNEQFF
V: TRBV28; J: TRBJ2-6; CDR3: CASNSGTAGSGANVLTF
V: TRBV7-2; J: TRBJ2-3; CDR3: CASSLMFGTDTQYF
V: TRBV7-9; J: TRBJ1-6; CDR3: CASSSGGGNSPLHF
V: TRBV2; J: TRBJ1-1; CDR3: CASRAGVAFF
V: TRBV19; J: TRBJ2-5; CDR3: CASKGREWETQYF
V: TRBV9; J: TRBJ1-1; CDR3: CASSPPRDDTEAFF
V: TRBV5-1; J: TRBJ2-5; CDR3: CASSLVRAGGQTQYF
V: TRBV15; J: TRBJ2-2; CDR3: CATAPGRVNTGELFF
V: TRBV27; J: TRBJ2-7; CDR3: CASSSQGPTYEQYF
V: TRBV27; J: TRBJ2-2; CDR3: CATYPWGQENTGELFF
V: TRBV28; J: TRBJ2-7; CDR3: CASSSTGLNEQYF
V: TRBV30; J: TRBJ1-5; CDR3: CAWSTPDRYQPQHF
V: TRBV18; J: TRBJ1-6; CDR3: CASSLRQGTDNNSPLHF
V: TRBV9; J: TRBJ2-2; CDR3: CASRRGTDRFTGELFF
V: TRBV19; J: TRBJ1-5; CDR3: CASSSWDRGNNQPQHF
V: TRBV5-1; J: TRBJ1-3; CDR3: CASSFSPPDRGYGNTIYF
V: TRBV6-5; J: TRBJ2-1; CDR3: CASSYPGGNEQFF
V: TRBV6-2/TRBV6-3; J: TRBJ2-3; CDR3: CASSYSRGPSDTQYF
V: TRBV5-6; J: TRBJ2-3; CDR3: CASSLSPIGDTQYF
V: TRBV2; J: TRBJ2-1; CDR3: CASSESPGGLNEQFF
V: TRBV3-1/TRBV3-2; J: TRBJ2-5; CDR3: CASSQARQYF
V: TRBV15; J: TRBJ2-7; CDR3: CATSREPPGQGPKEYF
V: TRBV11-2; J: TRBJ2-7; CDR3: CASSLADYEQYF